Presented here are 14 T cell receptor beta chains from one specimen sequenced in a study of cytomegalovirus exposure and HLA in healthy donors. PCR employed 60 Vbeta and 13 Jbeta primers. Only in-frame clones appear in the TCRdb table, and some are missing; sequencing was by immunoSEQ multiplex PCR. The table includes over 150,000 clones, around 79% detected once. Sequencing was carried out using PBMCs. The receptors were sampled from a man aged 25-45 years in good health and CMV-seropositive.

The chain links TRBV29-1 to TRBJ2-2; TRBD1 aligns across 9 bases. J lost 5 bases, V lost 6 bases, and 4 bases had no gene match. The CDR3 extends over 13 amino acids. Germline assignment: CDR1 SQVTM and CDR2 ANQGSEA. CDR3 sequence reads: CSVTGTGTGELFF. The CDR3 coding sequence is TGCAGCGTAACCGGGACAGGGACCGGGGAGCTGTTTTTT.

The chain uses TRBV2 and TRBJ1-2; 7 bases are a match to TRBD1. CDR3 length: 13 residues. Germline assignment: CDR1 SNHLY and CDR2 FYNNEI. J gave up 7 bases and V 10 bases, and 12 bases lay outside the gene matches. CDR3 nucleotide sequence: TGTGCCATAGGGGACAGCTTCGTGTCTGGCTACACCTTC. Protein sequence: CAIGDSFVSGYTF.

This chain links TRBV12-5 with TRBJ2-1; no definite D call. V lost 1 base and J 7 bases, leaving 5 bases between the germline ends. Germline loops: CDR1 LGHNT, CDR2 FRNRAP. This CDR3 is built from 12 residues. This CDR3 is CASGLGQNEQFF. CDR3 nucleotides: TGTGCTAGTGGTTTGGGCCAGAATGAGCAGTTCTTC.

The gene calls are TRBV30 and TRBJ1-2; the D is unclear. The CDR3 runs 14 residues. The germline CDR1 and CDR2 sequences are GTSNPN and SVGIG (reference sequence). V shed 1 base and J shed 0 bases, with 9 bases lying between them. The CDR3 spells CAWSDDIPNYGYTF. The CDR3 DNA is TGTGCCTGGAGTGATGACATCCCTAACTATGGCTACACCTTC.

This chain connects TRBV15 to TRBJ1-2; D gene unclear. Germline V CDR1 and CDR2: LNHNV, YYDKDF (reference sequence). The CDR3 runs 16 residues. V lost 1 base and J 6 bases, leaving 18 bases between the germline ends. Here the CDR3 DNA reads TGTGCCACCAGCAGAGCCCCAAAGCTCGGCGGAAATGGCTACACCTTC. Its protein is CATSRAPKLGGNGYTF.

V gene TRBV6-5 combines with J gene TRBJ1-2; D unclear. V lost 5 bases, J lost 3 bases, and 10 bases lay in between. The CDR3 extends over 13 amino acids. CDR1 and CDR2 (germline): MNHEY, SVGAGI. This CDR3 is CASSEVGDYGYTF. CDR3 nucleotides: TGTGCCAGCAGTGAAGTGGGCGACTATGGCTACACCTTC.

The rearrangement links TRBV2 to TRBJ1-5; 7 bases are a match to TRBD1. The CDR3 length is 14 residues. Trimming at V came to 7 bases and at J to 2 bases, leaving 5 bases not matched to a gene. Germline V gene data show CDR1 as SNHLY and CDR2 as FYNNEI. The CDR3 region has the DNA TGTGCCAGCAAAGGGGGCGCTGGCAATCAGCCCCAGCATTTT. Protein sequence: CASKGGAGNQPQHF.

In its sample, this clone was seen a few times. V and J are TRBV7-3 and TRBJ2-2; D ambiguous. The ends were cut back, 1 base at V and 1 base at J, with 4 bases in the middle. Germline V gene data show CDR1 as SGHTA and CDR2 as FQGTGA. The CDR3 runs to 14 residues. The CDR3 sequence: CASSLNRNTGELFF. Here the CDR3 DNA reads TGTGCCAGCAGCTTAAATCGGAACACCGGGGAGCTGTTTTTT. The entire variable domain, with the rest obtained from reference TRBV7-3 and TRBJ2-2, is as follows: GAGVSQTPSNKVTEKGKYVELRCDPISGHTALYWYRQSLGQGPEFLIYFQGTGAADDSGLPNDRFFAVRPEGSVSTLKIQRTERGDSAVYLCASSLNRNTGELFFGEGSRLTVL.

The CDR3 nucleotides are TGCGCCAGCAGCCTAGCGGGACCTAATTACAATGAGCAGTTCTTC. As protein: CASSLAGPNYNEQFF. V is TRBV4-1 and J is TRBJ2-1, with 8 bases aligning to TRBD2. CDR1 and CDR2 (germline): MGHRA, YSYEKL. Losses at the gene ends were 4 bases for V and 4 bases for J; bases not matched to a gene: 6. The CDR3 is 15 residues long.

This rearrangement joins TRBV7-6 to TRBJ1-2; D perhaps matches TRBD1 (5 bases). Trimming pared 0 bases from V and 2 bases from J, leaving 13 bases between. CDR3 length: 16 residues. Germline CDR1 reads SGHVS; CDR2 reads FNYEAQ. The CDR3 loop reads CASSLAKTRENYGYTF. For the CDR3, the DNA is TGTGCCAGCAGCTTAGCAAAAACCAGGGAAAACTATGGCTACACCTTC.

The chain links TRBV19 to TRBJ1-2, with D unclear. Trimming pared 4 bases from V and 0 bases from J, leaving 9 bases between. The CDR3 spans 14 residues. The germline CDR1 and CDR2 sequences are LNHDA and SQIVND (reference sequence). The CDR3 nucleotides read TGTGCCAGTAGTACGGGGATTGCTAACTATGGCTACACCTTC. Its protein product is CASSTGIANYGYTF.

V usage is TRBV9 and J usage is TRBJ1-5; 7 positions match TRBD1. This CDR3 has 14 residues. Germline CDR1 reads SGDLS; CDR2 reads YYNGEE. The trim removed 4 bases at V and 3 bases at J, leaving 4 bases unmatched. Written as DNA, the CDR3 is TGTGCCAGCAGCTCCACAGGGGTCAATCAGCCCCAGCATTTT. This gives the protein CASSSTGVNQPQHF.

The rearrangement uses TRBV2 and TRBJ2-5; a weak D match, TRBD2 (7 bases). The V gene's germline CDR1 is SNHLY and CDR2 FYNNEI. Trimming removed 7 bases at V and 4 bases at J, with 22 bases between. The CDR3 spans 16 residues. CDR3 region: CASKGGSAGVGETQYF. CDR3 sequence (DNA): TGTGCCAGCAAGGGGGGGAGCGCGGGAGTAGGAGAGACCCAGTACTTC.

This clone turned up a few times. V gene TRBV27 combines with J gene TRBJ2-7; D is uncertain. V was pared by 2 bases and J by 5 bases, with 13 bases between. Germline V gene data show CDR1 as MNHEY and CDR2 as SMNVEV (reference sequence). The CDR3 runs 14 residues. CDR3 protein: CASSLRAYRDEQYF. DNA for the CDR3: TGTGCCAGCAGTTTAAGAGCTTATCGGGACGAGCAGTACTTC.